This entry is about one T cell receptor beta chain. The CDR3 extends over 15 amino acids. V trimming: 1 base; J trimming: 6 bases; junction bases outside the gene matches: 5. Per germline, CDR1 SGHAT and CDR2 FQNNGV. The data are from a study of blood T cell repertoires in COVID-19. Study information: PBMCs, B-cell-depleted T cells, or T cells provided the cDNA or gDNA that made up the material.

In the authors' methods: Reference gene primers were amplified, and this amplification served to estimate nucleated cell counts. Libraries were prepared by immunoSEQ multiplex PCR; TCRdb keeps only in-frame clonotypes and omits some of them. V and J calls and clone size come straight from that table; D and trimming were deduced from the DNA. The sample contains 85,000 to 130,000 clones, 92% of which appear only once. The source of this sequence is a man in his 70s with acute or convalescent COVID-19. The source material was peripheral blood. The rearrangement joins TRBV11-2 to TRBJ1-2; 10 nucleotides agree with TRBD1. The CDR3 spells CASSLGGDRGNGYTF. The CDR3 DNA follows: TGTGCCAGCAGCTTAGGCGGGGACAGGGGTAATGGCTACACCTTC.